The TCR beta chain described here comes from a study of CD8 T cells in Susac syndrome. Germline CDR1 DFQATT, CDR2 SNEGSKA (reference sequence). With 5 bases removed from V and 2 bases from J, the gap between germline ends came to 24 bases. CDR3 length: 17 residues. CD8+ and CD4+ T cells from blood underwent TCR beta sequencing, which was carried out in a high-throughput format. TEMRA cells were enriched by FACS, and CD4+ and CD8+ T cells were negatively isolated. RNA was extracted with the RNeasy kit, and a quantity of roughly 0.45 to 1 ug was reverse transcribed using random hexamers. The CDR3 of TCR beta was amplified by immunoSEQ multiplex PCR across 54 Vbeta and 13 Jbeta. TCRdb reprocessed the immunoSEQ multiplex PCR reads with MiXCR, giving one entry per CDR3 protein. The sample has approximately 210,000 distinct CDR3 sequences, approximately 95% seen once.

The TCR was taken from a human donor with multiple sclerosis. This rearrangement joins TRBV20-1 to TRBJ1-2; possibly TRBD1 for D (5 bases). Sequenced material: CD4+ T cells from PBMCs. The CDR3 region is CSAGKANTGLSNYGYTF. Written as DNA, the CDR3 is TGCAGTGCTGGAAAGGCAAATACGGGACTTTCAAACTATGGCTACACCTTC.